This T cell receptor (beta chain) stems from a study of cytomegalovirus exposure and HLA in healthy donors (dated by TCRdb to between 2016 and 2019). With regard to the full study: An earlier analysis of several hundred of the donors reported 276 Gb of sequence data and around 100 million unique TCR beta sequences obtained from some 200 million T cells. An early release covering roughly 580 HLA-typed donors comprised around 300 gigabases of sequencing data and about 90 million unique TCR sequences. The genetic ancestry cluster associated with self-reported Caucasian donors included over 65% of the roughly 410 genotyped donors. The aim of the study was to test whether cataloging public T cell receptors could identify signatures of past pathogen exposure. Using immunosequencing, the study profiled T cell repertoires from about 620 subjects and related those repertoires to cytomegalovirus serostatus. Besides the first cohort of 666 subjects, a separate validation cohort made up of over a hundred different subjects was used. High-throughput TCR immunosequencing, statistical association of individual TCRs with disease status, and machine learning were combined to predict cytomegalovirus infection status. To study patterns of TCR occurrence, a later analysis re-analyzed previously published TCR beta repertoires from 650 to 750 donors and added high-resolution HLA genotyping. The later analysis used no new phenotypic data to find candidate immune exposures, relying instead on TCR beta sequences and their occurrence across donors. An earlier analysis of approximately 580 of the donors used high-throughput TCR beta sequencing to judge whether each TCR beta V gene segment behaved as functional or pseudogenic. Donor age, sex, ethnicity and CMV serostatus were compiled alongside the repertoire data. In a later genetic analysis, genome-wide SNP genotypes for 398 of the 666 donors were used, and that subset was treated as a discovery cohort. Every repertoire in the discovery cohort had been generated on one and the same sequencing platform. Both class I and class II loci were covered by HLA typing, at four-digit resolution. The number of typed donors differed by locus: about 629-640 for A, B, C, DRB1 and DQB1; some 540 for DQA1; 606 for DPA1; and some 470 for DPB1. Because of strong linkage in the cohort, 4 to 6 DR-DQ haplotypes were treated as single units for association and clustering. Among almost 400 genotyped donors of the cohort, an average of 235,054 unique TCR beta nucleotide sequences were sequenced per donor, around 20% of them non-productive.

In total, roughly 670 healthy bone marrow donors made up the cohort. At the time of sampling, every cohort member was nominally healthy, though immune exposures that went unrecorded were likely present. The donor was CMV seronegative and belonged to the group of 350 or so seronegative cohort members. Every donor gave a peripheral blood sample, and the peripheral blood mononuclear cells from that sample were used for TCR beta sequencing. The Qiagen DNeasy Blood Extraction Kit was used to extract genomic DNA from the blood cell samples. CDR1 and CDR2, per the germline V gene (reference sequence), are LNHDA and SQIVND. Deletion took 3 bases off V and 7 bases off J, with a span of 10 bases between the germline ends. The CDR3 sequence holds 13 residues, the cysteine and phenylalanine included. The sequence is cut down to CDR3 DNA, 39 bases in frame from base 1. Paper-wide results and their limitations: In this cohort, only TCR beta chains were sequenced, and detectable features were limited by the absence of alpha or paired-chain data. Some IMGT-functional V segments, including TRBV6-2 and TRBV6-3, could not be distinguished by the 87-base-pair reads and were therefore excluded. According to a later analysis, parvovirus B19, influenza, CMV and Epstein-Barr virus appeared linked to several top co-occurrence clusters. The study gave a list of 150 to 200 TCR beta chains associated with cytomegalovirus. Most TCR sequences were observed very rarely across donors, whereas some public TCRs were present in many individuals. Immune exposure information for the cohort was limited to CMV serostatus. The earlier analysis of some 560 of the donors excluded roughly 17 rarely observed V segments, including chromosome 9 orphons, because counts were too low. The presence/absence analyses assumed that sequencing depth was roughly uniform across donors, and that assumption may not be true. A later analysis associated about 17,000 TCR beta sequences with specific HLA alleles at a false discovery rate of 0.05. In a later genetic analysis, a missense DCLRE1C variant was associated with V-gene and J-gene trimming of TCR beta chains, and the association was replicated in an independent cohort. In vitro tests confirmed that a few of the cytomegalovirus-associated TCR beta chains recognize cytomegalovirus antigens. Linkage disequilibrium might explain the correlated functional status among segregating V segments, but an unknown experimental factor could not be excluded. In a later analysis, HLA-associated TCR beta chains were found to be more clonally expanded and to have lower generation probabilities than equally common non-associated chains. According to a later analysis, most CMV-associated TCR beta chains appeared to be HLA-restricted, and the HLA associations seemed to be driven largely by CMV exposure. HLA typing was unavailable for some donors at each locus, so association tests used only the typed subset. The authors suggested that the approach could potentially be generalized to other disease states and immunological phenotypes. In a later analysis, the rate of TCR association differed among HLA loci, with DRB1 alleles having the most associated TCRs and HLA-C alleles having the fewest. An earlier analysis of some 560 of the donors showed that most TCR beta V segments appeared in productive rearrangements either about 90% or about 30% of the time, which broadly matched IMGT annotations. When HLA alleles, especially DR and DQ, strongly co-occurred, TCR associations were difficult to assign to individual alleles. A further reported finding was that TCR beta sequences accurately predicted the HLA-A and HLA-B alleles for most subjects in the first cohort. A cluster of highly shared sequence variants was judged likely to represent a technical artifact of the sequencing pipeline. Compared with the roughly 700-donor mean, donors in an Asian-associated ancestry cluster had fewer N-insertions in productive TCRs, according to a later genetic analysis. Cytomegalovirus status was reported to be diagnosed by the classifier with high specificity and sensitivity in both the original and validation cohorts.

Libraries came from the immunoSEQ multiplex PCR assay. The multiplex PCR relied on a mix of 60 forward primers for TCR Vbeta segments and 13 reverse primers for TCR Jbeta segments. The CDR3 region of rearranged TCR beta genes was amplified from genomic DNA with a multiplex PCR assay. Amplified TCR beta libraries were sequenced as 87-base-pair reads on the Illumina HiSeq System. The original pipeline was this. In a later analysis, about 80 million unique TCR beta chains were counted across the approximately 620 repertoires, and roughly 11 million of these chains were shared by at least two donors. Raw reads were error-corrected and collapsed into unique sequences with a nearest-neighbor algorithm that merged closely related sequences to remove PCR and sequencing errors. Alignment of CDR3 sequences to IMGT reference sequences was used to assign V, D and J gene segments. Each retained sequence needed at least a six-nucleotide match to both a V gene segment and a J gene segment. Rearrangements were called productive when the CDR3 lacked stop codons and stayed in frame with V and J; all others were non-productive. CDR3 was defined according to IMGT convention as the region running from the second conserved V-encoded cysteine to the conserved J-encoded phenylalanine. The earlier analysis of roughly 590 of the donors excluded sequences that lacked an unambiguous match to a single V gene segment. In an earlier analysis of more than 500 of the donors, a V segment was called functional when productive rearrangements were above 56.7%, and segregating when the standard deviation between donors exceeded 5%. A statistical classification framework was built for diagnosing cytomegalovirus status from the catalog of TCR beta chain sequences. In a later analysis, V and J genes were assigned by comparing TCR nucleotide sequences against IMGT/GENE-DB human TR gene sequences. In a later analysis, CDR3 sequences and most-parsimonious VDJ recombination scenarios were assigned using the TCRdist pipeline. In a later analysis, every TCR beta chain was defined by the combination of its CDR3 amino acid sequence and its V-gene family, and reads without a unique V-gene family were dropped. As a way to deal with suspected cross-contamination and a sequencing artifact, a later analysis dropped more than 500 nucleotide sequences that were highly shared and had low generation probability. In a later analysis, a clonal expansion index for each public chain was calculated from normalized within-repertoire ranks of inferred template counts. In a later analysis, generation probabilities were computed with a VDJ recombination model fitted to out-of-frame rearrangements, and the resulting probabilities were checked against IGoR. Hypergeometric tests were used in a later analysis to score TCR-TCR, TCR-HLA and TCR-CMV co-occurrence, with a repertoire-size bias correction applied to the TCR pairs. In a later analysis, false discovery rates were estimated by permuting HLA or CMV assignments 20 times. In a later analysis, co-occurring TCRs were grouped using DBSCAN, and TCRdist sequence similarity was added for clustering within HLA-allele-positive subsets. For co-occurrence clustering, repertoires with fewer than 30,000 or more than 120,000 public chains were excluded, along with roughly 5 repertoires with anomalous nucleotide sharing. TCRdb re-hosts the immuneACCESS table, in-frame sequences only. Its copies lack some clones; in the studies checked, an unresolved V gene accounts for under half of them, and the cause for the rest is not known. That table furnishes V, J and clone size, whereas the DNA furnished D and trimming. This sample gives roughly 100,000 clones in total; roughly 71% of them show up just once. The ten largest clonotypes hold 4.5% to 6% of the sample.

With respect to this clone: What antigen it recognizes has not been identified. No base quality information exists; no much larger clone differs at one position.

The clonotype was recovered from a woman aged 35 to 49 in good health and CMV-seronegative. Sequenced sample: PBMCs. Rearrangement joined TRBV19 to TRBJ1-5; there is no confident call for the D gene. The encoded CDR3 is CASSIPGQQPQHF. The nucleotide sequence is TGTGCCAGTAGTATCCCAGGCCAACAGCCCCAGCATTTT.